The present TCR beta chain was sequenced within a study of blood T cell repertoires in COVID-19. Study context: Acute and convalescent COVID-19 samples came from the United States, Italy and Spain. T cells, B-cell-depleted T cells, or PBMCs provided the cDNA or gDNA that served as material.

In the study's own analysis: Reference gene primer amplification yielded estimated nucleated cell counts. Libraries were prepared by immunoSEQ multiplex PCR; TCRdb keeps only in-frame clonotypes and omits some of them. The V and J calls and clone size come from that table; D and trimming were worked out from the DNA. This sample has around 260,000 clones, with approximately 88% found just once. After removal of 11 bases from V and 7 bases from J, the junction contained 8 bases not matched to a gene. From germline, CDR1 is MRHNA and CDR2 SNTAGT. This CDR3 has 13 residues. This clone was picked up a small number of times.

The TCR sequence derives from a woman aged 40 to 50 who had recovered from COVID-19. What was sequenced was peripheral blood. This chain links TRBV6-4 with TRBJ1-6; 7 bases match TRBD1. The CDR3 nucleotides are TGTGCCTCCTCGGCGGGACAGAATTCACCCCTCCACTTT. It specifies CASSAGQNSPLHF.